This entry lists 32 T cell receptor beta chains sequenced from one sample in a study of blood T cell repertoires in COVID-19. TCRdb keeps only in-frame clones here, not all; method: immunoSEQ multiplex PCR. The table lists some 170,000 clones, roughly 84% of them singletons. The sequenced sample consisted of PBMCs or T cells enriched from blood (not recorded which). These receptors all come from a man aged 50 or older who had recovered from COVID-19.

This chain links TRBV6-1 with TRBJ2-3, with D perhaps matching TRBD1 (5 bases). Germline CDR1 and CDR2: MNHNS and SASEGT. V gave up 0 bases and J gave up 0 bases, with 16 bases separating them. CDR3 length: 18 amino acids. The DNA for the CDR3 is TGTGCCAGCAGTGAAGCATCCGTAGGGGCCTCGAGCACAGATACGCAGTATTTT. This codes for CASSEASVGASSTDTQYF.

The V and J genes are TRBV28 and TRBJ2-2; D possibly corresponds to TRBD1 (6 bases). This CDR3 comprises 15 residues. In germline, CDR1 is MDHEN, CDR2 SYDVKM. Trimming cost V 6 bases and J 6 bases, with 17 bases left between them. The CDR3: CASSTATGGPGELFF. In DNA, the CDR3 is TGTGCCAGCAGCACCGCGACAGGCGGGCCCGGGGAGCTGTTTTTT.

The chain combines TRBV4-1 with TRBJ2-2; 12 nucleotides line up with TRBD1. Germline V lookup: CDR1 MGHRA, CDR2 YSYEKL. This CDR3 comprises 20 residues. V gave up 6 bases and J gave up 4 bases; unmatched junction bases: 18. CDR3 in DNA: TGCGCCAGCAGTACCGCGACACCCGGGACAGGGGGCTCGGGCACCGGGGAGCTGTTTTTT. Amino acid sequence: CASSTATPGTGGSGTGELFF.

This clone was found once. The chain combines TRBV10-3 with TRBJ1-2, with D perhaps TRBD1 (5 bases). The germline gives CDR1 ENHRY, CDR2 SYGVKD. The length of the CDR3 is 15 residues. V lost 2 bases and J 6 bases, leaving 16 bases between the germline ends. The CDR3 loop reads CAISEPSWGGDGYTF. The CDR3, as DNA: TGTGCCATCAGTGAGCCCAGTTGGGGAGGGGATGGCTACACCTTC.

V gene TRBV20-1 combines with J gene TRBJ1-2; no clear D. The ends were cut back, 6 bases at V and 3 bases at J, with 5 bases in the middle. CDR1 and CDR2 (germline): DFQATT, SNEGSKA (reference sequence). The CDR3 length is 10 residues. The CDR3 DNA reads TGCAGTGCCCGGGACTATGGCTACACCTTC. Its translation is CSARDYGYTF.

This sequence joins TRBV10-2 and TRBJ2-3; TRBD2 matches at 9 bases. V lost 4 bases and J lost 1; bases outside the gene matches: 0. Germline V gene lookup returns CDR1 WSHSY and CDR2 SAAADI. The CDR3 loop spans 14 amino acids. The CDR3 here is CASSVAGGTDTQYF. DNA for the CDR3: TGCGCCAGCAGTGTAGCGGGGGGCACAGATACGCAGTATTTT.

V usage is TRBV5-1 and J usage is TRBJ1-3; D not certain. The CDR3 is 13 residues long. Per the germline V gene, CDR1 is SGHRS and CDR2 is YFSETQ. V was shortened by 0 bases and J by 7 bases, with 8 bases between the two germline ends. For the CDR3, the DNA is TGCGCCAGCAGCTTGGGAGGGTCCAACACCATATATTTT. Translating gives CASSLGGSNTIYF.

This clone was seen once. CDR3 in DNA: TGCGCCAGCAGCTCAGGACGGGGAGGTTATGGCTACACCTTC. Protein product: CASSSGRGGYGYTF. V gene TRBV4-1 combines with J gene TRBJ1-2; D is unresolved. Deletions cut 5 bases from V and 5 bases from J, with 15 bases between. Looked up from germline, CDR1 is MGHRA and CDR2 is YSYEKL. The CDR3 runs to 14 residues.

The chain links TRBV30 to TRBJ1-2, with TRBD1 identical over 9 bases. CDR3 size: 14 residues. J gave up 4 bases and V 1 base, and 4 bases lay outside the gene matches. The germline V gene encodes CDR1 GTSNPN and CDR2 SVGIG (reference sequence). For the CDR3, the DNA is TGTGCCTGGAGTGAGGACAGGGGCTTCTATGGCTACACCTTC. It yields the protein CAWSEDRGFYGYTF. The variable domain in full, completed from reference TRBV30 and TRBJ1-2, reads SQTIHQWPATLVQPVGSPLSLECTVEGTSNPNLYWYRQAAGRGLQLLFYSVGIGQISSEVPQNLSASRPQDRQFILSSKKLLLSDSGFYLCAWSEDRGFYGYTFGSGTRLTVV.

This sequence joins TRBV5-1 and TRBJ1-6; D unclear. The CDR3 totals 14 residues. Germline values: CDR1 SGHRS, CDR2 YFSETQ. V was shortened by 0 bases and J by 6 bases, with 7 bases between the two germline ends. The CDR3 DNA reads TGCGCCAGCAGCTTGGCGGGAGCTAATTCACCCCTCCACTTT. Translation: CASSLAGANSPLHF.

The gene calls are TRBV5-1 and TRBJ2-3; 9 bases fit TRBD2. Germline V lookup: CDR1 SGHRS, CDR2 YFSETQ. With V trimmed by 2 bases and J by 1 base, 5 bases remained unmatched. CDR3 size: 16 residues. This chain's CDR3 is CASSLPKRGGTDTQYF. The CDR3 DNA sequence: TGCGCCAGCAGCTTACCAAAGCGGGGGGGCACAGATACGCAGTATTTT.

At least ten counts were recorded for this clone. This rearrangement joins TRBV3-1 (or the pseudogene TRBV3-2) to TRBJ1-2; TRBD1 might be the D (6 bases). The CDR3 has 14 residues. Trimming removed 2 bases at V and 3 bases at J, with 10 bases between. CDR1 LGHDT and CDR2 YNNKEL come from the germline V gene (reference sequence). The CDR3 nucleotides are TGTGCCAGCAGCCAACACAGGGTAGACTATGGCTACACCTTC. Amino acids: CASSQHRVDYGYTF.

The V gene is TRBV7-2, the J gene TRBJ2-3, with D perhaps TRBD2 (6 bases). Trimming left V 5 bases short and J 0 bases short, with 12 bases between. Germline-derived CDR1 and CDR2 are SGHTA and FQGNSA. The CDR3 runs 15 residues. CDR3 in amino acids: CASSKRDWSTDTQYF. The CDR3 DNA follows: TGTGCCAGCAGCAAACGGGACTGGAGCACAGATACGCAGTATTTT.

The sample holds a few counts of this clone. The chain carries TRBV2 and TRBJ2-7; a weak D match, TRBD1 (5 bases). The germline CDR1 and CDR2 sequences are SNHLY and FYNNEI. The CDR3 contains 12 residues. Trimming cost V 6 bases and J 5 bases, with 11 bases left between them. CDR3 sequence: CASRAQGNEQYF. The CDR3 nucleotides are TGTGCCAGCAGGGCCCAGGGTAACGAGCAGTACTTC.

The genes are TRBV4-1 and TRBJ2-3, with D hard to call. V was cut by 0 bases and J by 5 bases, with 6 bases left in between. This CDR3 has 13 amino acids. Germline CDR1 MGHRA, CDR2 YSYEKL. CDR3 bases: TGCGCCAGCAGCCAAGATACGAGAGATACGCAGTATTTT. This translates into CASSQDTRDTQYF.

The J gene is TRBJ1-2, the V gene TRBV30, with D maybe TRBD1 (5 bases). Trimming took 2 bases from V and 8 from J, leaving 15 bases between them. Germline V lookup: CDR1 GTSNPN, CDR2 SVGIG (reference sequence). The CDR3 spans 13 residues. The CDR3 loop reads CAWSLPGLPGYTF. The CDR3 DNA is TGTGCCTGGAGTCTCCCGGGACTCCCAGGCTACACCTTC.

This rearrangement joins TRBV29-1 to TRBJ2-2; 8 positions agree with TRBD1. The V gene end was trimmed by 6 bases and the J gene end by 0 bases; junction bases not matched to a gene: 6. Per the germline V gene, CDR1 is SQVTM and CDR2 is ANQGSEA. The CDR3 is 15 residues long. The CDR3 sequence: CSVLKDRANTGELFF. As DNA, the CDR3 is TGCAGCGTCCTAAAGGACAGGGCGAACACCGGGGAGCTGTTTTTT.

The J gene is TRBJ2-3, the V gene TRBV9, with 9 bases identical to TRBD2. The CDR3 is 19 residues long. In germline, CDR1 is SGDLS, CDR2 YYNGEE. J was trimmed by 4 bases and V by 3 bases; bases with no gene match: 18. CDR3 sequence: CASSGVPRSGTSLADTQYF. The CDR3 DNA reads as TGTGCCAGCAGCGGAGTCCCTAGGAGTGGGACTAGCTTGGCAGATACGCAGTATTTT.

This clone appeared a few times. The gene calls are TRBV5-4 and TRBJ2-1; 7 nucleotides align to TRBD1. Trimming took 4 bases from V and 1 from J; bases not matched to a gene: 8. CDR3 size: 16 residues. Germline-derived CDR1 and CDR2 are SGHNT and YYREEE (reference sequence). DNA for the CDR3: TGTGCCAGCAGCGACGCAGGGGGTCGGTCCTACAATGAGCAGTTCTTC. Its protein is CASSDAGGRSYNEQFF. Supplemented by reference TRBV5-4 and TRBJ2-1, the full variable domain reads ETGVTQSPTHLIKTRGQQVTLRCSSQSGHNTVSWYQQALGQGPQFIFQYYREEENGRGNFPPRFSGLQFPNYSSELNVNALELDDSALYLCASSDAGGRSYNEQFFGPGTRLTVL.

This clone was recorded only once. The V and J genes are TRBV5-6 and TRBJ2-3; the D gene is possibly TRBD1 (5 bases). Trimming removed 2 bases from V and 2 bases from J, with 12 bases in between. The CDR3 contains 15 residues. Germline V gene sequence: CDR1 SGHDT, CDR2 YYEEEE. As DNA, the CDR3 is TGTGCCAGCAGCTTTTTTCAGGGATACACAGATACGCAGTATTTT. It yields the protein CASSFFQGYTDTQYF.

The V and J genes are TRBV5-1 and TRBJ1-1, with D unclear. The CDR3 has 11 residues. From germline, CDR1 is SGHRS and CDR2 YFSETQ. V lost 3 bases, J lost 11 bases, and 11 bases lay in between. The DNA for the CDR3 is TGCGCCAGCAGCTACGGTAGTTGGGCTTTCTTT. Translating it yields CASSYGSWAFF.

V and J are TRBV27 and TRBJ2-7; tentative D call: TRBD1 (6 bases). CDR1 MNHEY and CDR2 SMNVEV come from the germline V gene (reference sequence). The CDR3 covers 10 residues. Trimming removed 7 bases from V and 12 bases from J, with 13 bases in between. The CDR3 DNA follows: TGTGCCAGCACCTGGGGGCTGAGGTACTTC. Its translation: CASTWGLRYF.

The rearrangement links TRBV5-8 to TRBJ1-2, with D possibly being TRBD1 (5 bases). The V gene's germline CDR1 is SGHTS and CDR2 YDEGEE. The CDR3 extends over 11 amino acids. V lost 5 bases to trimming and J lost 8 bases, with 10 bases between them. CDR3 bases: TGTGCCAGCAGGCCGGGACTCGGCTACACCTTC. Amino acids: CASRPGLGYTF.

CDR3 amino acids: CASSLSYREAFF. DNA for the CDR3: TGTGCCAGCAGTTTATCATACAGGGAAGCTTTCTTT. The chain uses TRBV28 and TRBJ1-1; perhaps TRBD1 as D (5 bases). Looked up from germline, CDR1 is MDHEN and CDR2 is SYDVKM. This CDR3 is 12 amino acids long. V was pared by 1 base and J by 8 bases, with 8 bases between.

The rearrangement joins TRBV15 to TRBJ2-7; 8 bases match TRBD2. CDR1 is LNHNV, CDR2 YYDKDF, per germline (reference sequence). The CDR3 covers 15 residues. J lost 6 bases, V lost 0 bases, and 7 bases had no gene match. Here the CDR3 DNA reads TGTGCCACCAGCAGAGAGTTCGGGGGGGCGACCGAGCAGTACTTC. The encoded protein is CATSREFGGATEQYF.

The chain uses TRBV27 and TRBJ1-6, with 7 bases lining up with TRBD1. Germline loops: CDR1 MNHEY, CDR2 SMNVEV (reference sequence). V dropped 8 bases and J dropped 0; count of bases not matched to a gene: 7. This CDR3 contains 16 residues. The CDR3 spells CASWGQFSSYNSPLHF. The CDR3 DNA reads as TGTGCCAGCTGGGGACAGTTCAGCTCCTATAATTCACCCCTCCACTTT.

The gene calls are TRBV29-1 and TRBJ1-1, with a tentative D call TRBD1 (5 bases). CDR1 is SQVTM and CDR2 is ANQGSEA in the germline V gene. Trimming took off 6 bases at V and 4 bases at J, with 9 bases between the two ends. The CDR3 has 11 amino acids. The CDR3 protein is CSVLTVTEAFF. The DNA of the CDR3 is TGCAGCGTCCTGACAGTCACTGAAGCTTTCTTT.

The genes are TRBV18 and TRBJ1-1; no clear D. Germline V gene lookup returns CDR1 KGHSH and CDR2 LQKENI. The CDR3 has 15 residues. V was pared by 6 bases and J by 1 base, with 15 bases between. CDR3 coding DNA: TGTGCCAGCTCCCCTCAAGGCCCGGGGAACACTGAAGCTTTCTTT. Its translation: CASSPQGPGNTEAFF.

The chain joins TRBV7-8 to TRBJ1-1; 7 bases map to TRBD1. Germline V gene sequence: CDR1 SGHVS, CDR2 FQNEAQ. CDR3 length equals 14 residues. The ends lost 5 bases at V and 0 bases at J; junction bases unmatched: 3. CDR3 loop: CASSQGELNTEAFF. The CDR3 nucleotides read TGTGCCAGCAGCCAGGGGGAGTTGAACACTGAAGCTTTCTTT.

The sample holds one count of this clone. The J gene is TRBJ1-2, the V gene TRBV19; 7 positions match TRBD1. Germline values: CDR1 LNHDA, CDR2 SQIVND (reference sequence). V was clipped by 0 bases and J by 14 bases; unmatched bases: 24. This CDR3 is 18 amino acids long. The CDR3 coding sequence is TGTGCCAGTAGTATAGATCATAGGGGCCTTGCTTCAAGACAGGGAAGGACCTTC. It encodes CASSIDHRGLASRQGRTF. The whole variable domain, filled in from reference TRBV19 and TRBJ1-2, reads DGGITQSPKYLFRKEGQNVTLSCEQNLNHDAMYWYRQDPGQGLRLIYYSQIVNDFQKGDIAEGYSVSREKKESFPLTVTSAQKNPTAFYLCASSIDHRGLASRQGRTFGSGTRLTVV.

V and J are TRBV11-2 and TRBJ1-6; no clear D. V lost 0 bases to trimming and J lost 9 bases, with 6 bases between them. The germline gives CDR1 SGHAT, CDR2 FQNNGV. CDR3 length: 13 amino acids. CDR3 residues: CASSLDLSSPLHF. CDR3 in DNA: TGTGCCAGCAGCTTAGATCTGAGTTCACCCCTCCACTTT.

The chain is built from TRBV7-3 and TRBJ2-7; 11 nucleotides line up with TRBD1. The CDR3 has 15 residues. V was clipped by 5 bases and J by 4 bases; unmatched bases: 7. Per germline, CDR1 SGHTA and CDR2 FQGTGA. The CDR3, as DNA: TGTGCCAGCAGCGCCGCCGGGACAGGGGGGTACGAGCAGTACTTC. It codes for CASSAAGTGGYEQYF.